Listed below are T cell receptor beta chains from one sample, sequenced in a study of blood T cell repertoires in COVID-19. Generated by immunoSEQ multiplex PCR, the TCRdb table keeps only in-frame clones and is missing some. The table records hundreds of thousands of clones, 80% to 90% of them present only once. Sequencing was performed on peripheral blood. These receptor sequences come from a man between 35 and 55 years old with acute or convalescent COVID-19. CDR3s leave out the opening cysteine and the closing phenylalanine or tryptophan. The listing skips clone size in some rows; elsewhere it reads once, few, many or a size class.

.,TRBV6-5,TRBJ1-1,ASIRDRGNTEAF
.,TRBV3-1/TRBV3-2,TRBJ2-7,ASSQEGLAGAGEQY
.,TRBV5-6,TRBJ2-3,ASSLLGRDSDTQY
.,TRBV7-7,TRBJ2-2,ASSAHRDTLPNTGELF
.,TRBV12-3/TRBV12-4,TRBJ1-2,ASSLDRGFGYT
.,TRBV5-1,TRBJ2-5,ASSLSGDETQY
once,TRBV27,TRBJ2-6,ASSLEGTALRLGANVLT
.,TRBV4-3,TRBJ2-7,ASSQGSSGPEQY
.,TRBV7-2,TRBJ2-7,ASSQGSLANEQY
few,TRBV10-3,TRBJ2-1,AILDTQNEQF
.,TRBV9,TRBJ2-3,ASSASSGRGTDTQY
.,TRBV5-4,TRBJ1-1,ASHTAGGFHRDTEAF
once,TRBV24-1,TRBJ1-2,ATSDTRLRSGPLSPYGYT
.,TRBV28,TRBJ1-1,ASSLMGHQNTEAF
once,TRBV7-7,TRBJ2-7,ASTPRPDIEQY
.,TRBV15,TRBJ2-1,ATSSSGQGVHEQF
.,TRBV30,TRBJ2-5,AWKYPAGNLRETQY
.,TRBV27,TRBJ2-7,ASSLLRSSYEQY
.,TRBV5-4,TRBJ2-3,ASSFGTSSSDTQY
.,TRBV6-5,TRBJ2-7,ATSGQQGSYEQY
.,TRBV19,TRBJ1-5,ASREGQGAVQPQH
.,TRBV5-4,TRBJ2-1,ASSSIRDRNNEQF
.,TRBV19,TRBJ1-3,ASSIGGVSGNTIY
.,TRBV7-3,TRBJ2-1,ASSPQRNNEQF